A selection of T cell receptor beta chains follows, all from one sample in a study of regulatory T cells in long-lasting Graves disease. From the multiplex PCR reads, TCRdb called clonotypes with MiXCR, one entry per CDR3 protein. Here the sample spans approximately 390,000 distinct CDR3 sequences, roughly 17% being singletons. The same data also contributed to another study, on T cells in Graves' hyperthyroidism and ophthalmopathy.

The sample was peripheral blood mononuclear cells (PBMCs), taken at new diagnosis, from a patient treated with antithyroid drugs. These TCRs come from a woman younger than 30 with Graves disease. The CDR3 runs from the conserved cysteine through the conserved F or W. A D gene is named only where the DNA matches it firmly. Clone sizes are given selectively: once, few, many, or a class where the clone is expanded.

>many|NA|TRBJ2-7|TRBV7-9
TGTGCCAGCAGCCCCTCACTGGTAAACTCCTACGAGCAGTACTTC
CASSPSLVNSYEQYF
>NA|TRBD1|TRBJ2-3|TRBV5-4
TGTGCCAGCAGCTTGGGACAGGGAATGGATACGCAGTATTTT
CASSLGQGMDTQYF
>NA|NA|TRBJ1-5|TRBV3-1
TGTGCCAGCAGCCAAGGGCGGGTCGTGGGTCAGCCCCAGCATTTT
CASSQGRVVGQPQHF
>many|TRBD2|TRBJ2-6|TRBV6-1
TGTGCCAGCAGACGGGGGGGGCCCGCCTCTGGGGCCAACGTCCTGACTTTC
CASRRGGPASGANVLTF
>many|NA|TRBJ1-4|TRBV30
TGTGCCTGGAGTGTAAAGGAGGGCGGAGAAAAACTGTTTTTT
CAWSVKEGGEKLFF
>many|NA|TRBJ2-1|TRBV5-6
TGTGCCAGCAGCTTGGGGGGGCCACGGGAGCAGTTCTTC
CASSLGGPREQFF
>many|NA|TRBJ2-1|TRBV28
TGTGCCAGCAGGTCAAACTCGGACCGTAGCCAGGTCTTC
CASRSNSDRSQVF
>many|NA|TRBJ2-1|TRBV5-1
TGCGCCAGCAGCTTGGTGGCCTCGGTCAGGGTTGGGGATGAGCAGTTCTTC
CASSLVASVRVGDEQFF
>NA|NA|TRBJ1-2|TRBV19
TGTGCCAGTAGTATAGGAAACAGCGTTAATGGCTACACCTTC
CASSIGNSVNGYTF
>NA|NA|TRBJ1-5|TRBV19
TGTGCCAGTAGTATCGGGAGGGACCGCAATCAGCCCCAGCATTTT
CASSIGRDRNQPQHF
>few|NA|TRBJ1-6|TRBV20-1
TGCAGTGCTAAACAGGCGGTGTTGGATAATTCACCCCTCCACTTT
CSAKQAVLDNSPLHF
>NA|NA|TRBJ2-3|TRBV5-5
TGTGCCAGCAGCTTGGGTGCCAGCCGGCGGGATACGCAGTATTTT
CASSLGASRRDTQYF
>many|NA|TRBJ1-1|TRBV2
TGTGCCAGCAGTCTAGGGAGTCTGATCACTGAAGCTTTCTTT
CASSLGSLITEAFF
>many|NA|TRBJ2-7|TRBV7-8
TGTGCCAGCAGCTTAGCCTCAGGCTCCCGCTCCTACGAGCAGTACTTC
CASSLASGSRSYEQYF
>many|NA|TRBJ2-3|TRBV10-3
TGTGCCACAAAGACAGATACGCAGTATTTT
CATKTDTQYF
>few|NA|TRBJ1-1|TRBV10-2
TGCGCCAGCAGTGATTTGGTGAAGTACACTGAAGCTTTCTTT
CASSDLVKYTEAFF
>many|NA|TRBJ1-2|TRBV10-3
TGTGCCATCAGTCTGGGCCAGGACGAGGGCTACACCTTC
CAISLGQDEGYTF
>many|TRBD1|TRBJ2-7|TRBV6-1
TGTGCCAGCCGGGACAGGGTCTACGAGCAGTACTTC
CASRDRVYEQYF
>many|TRBD2|TRBJ2-2|TRBV6-2/TRBV6-3
TGTGCCAGCAGTCAGACTAGCGGGAGTGAGGCCGGGGAGCTGTTTTTT
CASSQTSGSEAGELFF
>NA|TRBD2|TRBJ2-3|TRBV6-4
TGTGCCAGCAGTGGGGTAGCGGGGAGCACAGATACGCAGTATTTT
CASSGVAGSTDTQYF
>NA|NA|TRBJ2-2|TRBV5-1
TGCGCCAGCATGGATAAATACACCGGGGAGCTGTTTTTT
CASMDKYTGELFF
>NA|TRBD1|TRBJ2-4|TRBV7-9
TGTGCCAGCAGTTCGATCGACAGGGGTTACATTCAGTACTTC
CASSSIDRGYIQYF
>many|TRBD2|TRBJ2-5|TRBV7-8
TGTGCCAGCAGCTTAGCTTCGGGGGGGCGAGGGACCCAGTACTTC
CASSLASGGRGTQYF
>many|TRBD1|TRBJ1-5|TRBV30
TGTGCCTTTTCGGACAGGGATCAGCCCCAGCATTTT
CAFSDRDQPQHF
>few|NA|TRBJ2-3|TRBV5-1
TGCGCCAGCAGCCTCCGACGGACTAGCACAGATACGCAGTATTTT
CASSLRRTSTDTQYF
>many|NA|TRBJ1-1|TRBV6-1
TGTGCCAGCAGTCCCCGTCCCGGGACATACCGTCGTGAAGCTTTCTTT
CASSPRPGTYRREAFF
>few|NA|TRBJ1-6|TRBV5-5
TGTGCCAGCAGCCAAAATACCGACAGGATAAATTCACCCCTCCACTTT
CASSQNTDRINSPLHF
>many|NA|TRBJ2-7|TRBV6-2/TRBV6-3
TGTGCCAGCGGCTACTACGAGCAGTACTTC
CASGYYEQYF
>NA|TRBD2|TRBJ2-1|TRBV19
TGTGCCAGTAGTCTAGCGGGAGATGGCTACAATGAGCAGTTCTTC
CASSLAGDGYNEQFF
>many|NA|TRBJ2-7|TRBV28
TGTGCCAGCAGTTTCGACGGGAGTCGCGACGAGCAGTACTTC
CASSFDGSRDEQYF
>many|NA|TRBJ1-5|TRBV28
TGTGCCAGCAGTTTATACAAGGGTGGCAATCAGCCCCAGCATTTT
CASSLYKGGNQPQHF
>many|NA|TRBJ2-3|TRBV7-9
TGTGCCAGCAGGGAGATTAGCACAGATACGCAGTATTTT
CASREISTDTQYF
>many|NA|TRBJ2-7|TRBV6-1
TGTGCCAGCGGCGGACAGTTATCCTACGAGCAGTACTTC
CASGGQLSYEQYF
>few|NA|TRBJ1-2|TRBV4-1
TGCGCCAGCAGCCAACCTCCAGCTTCTAACTATGGCTACACCTTC
CASSQPPASNYGYTF
>many|NA|TRBJ2-1|TRBV9
TGTGCCAGCAGCGTAGTGGAGGCAACCTACAATGAGCAGTTCTTC
CASSVVEATYNEQFF
>few|TRBD2|TRBJ2-1|TRBV20-1
TGCAGTGCTAGAGGGGATAGGGCTAGCGGGAGGTTGGGCAATGAGCAGTTCTTC
CSARGDRASGRLGNEQFF
>many|NA|TRBJ2-3|TRBV19
TGTGCCAGTAGTACGACAGGTTACACAGATACGCAGTATTTT
CASSTTGYTDTQYF
>few|TRBD1|TRBJ1-2|TRBV20-1
TGCAGTGCTGCAGGGGGGACAGGGGACTATGGCTACACCTTC
CSAAGGTGDYGYTF
>NA|NA|TRBJ2-5|TRBV11-2
TGTGCCAGCAGCTTAAATAATGGACAGACCCAGTACTTC
CASSLNNGQTQYF
>many|TRBD2|TRBJ2-7|TRBV28
TGTGCCAGCAGCCGCAGCGGGGGGTACGCCTACGAGCAGTACTTC
CASSRSGGYAYEQYF
>many|NA|TRBJ2-6|TRBV10-3
TGTGCCATCAGTGAGTCGACTGGGGCCAACGTCCTGACTTTC
CAISESTGANVLTF
>few|NA|TRBJ2-5|TRBV20-1
TGCAGTGCTAGTAGGACGGGCGGGGAGACCCAGTACTTC
CSASRTGGETQYF
>NA|NA|TRBJ1-1|TRBV4-2
TGTGCCAGCAGTAGCAGGGTCCTTTCTGAAGCTTTCTTT
CASSSRVLSEAFF
>many|NA|TRBJ1-4|TRBV7-2
TGTGCCAGCAGCCCCATGGGGGGGAATGAAAAACTGTTTTTT
CASSPMGGNEKLFF
>NA|NA|TRBJ2-5|TRBV5-6
TGTGCCAGCAGCCTTGGAGTGGGGTACCAAGAGACCCAGTACTTC
CASSLGVGYQETQYF
>NA|NA|TRBJ2-2|TRBV15
TGTGCCACAACTATCCAGGGGTCCGGGGAGCTGTTTTTT
CATTIQGSGELFF
>many|TRBD2|TRBJ2-1|TRBV27
TGTGCCAGCAGAGGACTAGCGGGAGTTTACGATGAGCAGTTCTTC
CASRGLAGVYDEQFF
>NA|NA|TRBJ1-2|TRBV6-1
TGTGCCAGCAGTGTGAACAGGGCAGACTATGGCTACACCTTC
CASSVNRADYGYTF
>NA|NA|TRBJ2-3|TRBV10-3
TGTGCCATCAAGAGTCCAGGTAGCACAGATACGCAGTATTTT
CAIKSPGSTDTQYF
>NA|TRBD1|TRBJ1-2|TRBV18
TGTGCCAGCTCACCATACTCCGGACAGGGCGGCGGCTACACCTTC
CASSPYSGQGGGYTF
>many|NA|TRBJ1-6|TRBV3-1
TGTGCCAGCAGCCGCGGGACCGCGAATTCACCCCTCCACTTT
CASSRGTANSPLHF
>many|TRBD2|TRBJ2-1|TRBV6-2/TRBV6-3
TGTGCCAGCAGTTACTCACTAGCGGGAGGGGAGAATGAGCAGTTCTTC
CASSYSLAGGENEQFF